This TCR beta chain came from a study of control samples from healthy donors and cancer patients. The V gene's germline CDR1 is SGHRS and CDR2 YFSETQ. This CDR3 is 14 amino acids long. Trimming cost V 0 bases and J 4 bases, with 9 bases left between them. Libraries were prepared by immunoSEQ multiplex PCR; TCRdb keeps only in-frame clonotypes and omits some of them. The table has about 40,000 clones, 80% to 95% seen once; the top ten hold approximately 3.8%. This clonotype was obtained from a woman between 45 and 60 years old in good health. V and J are TRBV5-1 and TRBJ2-3; D gene unclear. Sequencing was performed on blood. The CDR3 nucleotides are TGCGCCAGCAGCTTGGGTCGTCGATCAGATACGCAGTATTTT. It specifies CASSLGRRSDTQYF.